One sample yielded the 26 T cell receptor beta chains listed below, sequenced in a study of response to subunit inactivated influenza vaccine. TCRdb analysed the RT-PCR reads with MiXCR anew, one entry per CDR3 protein. The table lists approximately 570,000 distinct CDR3 sequences, about 8% of them singletons, with 10% to 15% in the top ten. The source material was PBMCs from blood, sampled around 25 months after vaccination. Receptors originate from a man aged 50 to 69 who received an inactivated influenza vaccine.

V gene TRBV5-5 combines with J gene TRBJ1-1; D is undetermined. Trimming took off 4 bases at V and 1 base at J, with 17 bases between the two ends. The germline V gene encodes CDR1 SGHKS and CDR2 YYEKEE (reference sequence). CDR3 length: 16 residues. The CDR3 sequence is CASSTFGGRENTEAFF. As DNA, the CDR3 is TGTGCCAGCAGCACATTCGGAGGGAGGGAGAACACTGAAGCTTTCTTT.

This clonotype was found a few times. As DNA, the CDR3 is TGTGCCAGCACCTTCGGAGGCCGTTCACCCCTCCACTTT. Its translation is CASTFGGRSPLHF. The chain carries TRBV12-3 or TRBV12-4 and TRBJ1-6; D unclear. The germline V and J ends were trimmed by 7 bases and 9 bases, with 13 bases remaining between them. The CDR3 runs 13 residues.

The CDR3 region is CASSAGVREKLFF. The CDR3 nucleotides read TGTGCCAGCAGCGCAGGGGTTCGGGAAAAACTGTTTTTT. The V gene is TRBV2, the J gene TRBJ1-4; D may be TRBD1 (6 bases). Germline loops: CDR1 SNHLY, CDR2 FYNNEI. This CDR3 contains 13 residues. Trimming took 6 bases from V and 8 from J, leaving 13 bases between them.

The chain uses TRBV5-1 and TRBJ1-1; 9 nucleotides match TRBD1. The CDR3 covers 14 residues. With 0 bases clipped from V and 7 bases from J, the junction kept 4 bases outside the gene matches. CDR1 is SGHRS and CDR2 is YFSETQ in the germline V gene. The CDR3 nucleotides are TGCGCCAGCAGCTTGGACGGGACAGGGTATGAAGCTTTCTTT. It is translated as CASSLDGTGYEAFF.

The J gene is TRBJ2-7, the V gene TRBV5-1; TRBD1 matches 9 bases. Germline V lookup: CDR1 SGHRS, CDR2 YFSETQ. CDR3 length equals 15 residues. Unmatched junction bases numbered 6, after V lost 3 bases and J lost 2 bases. The CDR3 loop is CASSSQDRGPYEQYF. In nucleotides, the CDR3 is TGCGCCAGCAGCTCGCAGGACAGGGGCCCCTACGAGCAGTACTTC. Together with reference TRBV5-1 and TRBJ2-7, the CDR3 gives the full variable domain: KAGVTQTPRYLIKTRGQQVTLSCSPISGHRSVSWYQQTPGQGLQFLFEYFSETQRNKGNFPGRFSGRQFSNSRSEMNVSTLELGDSALYLCASSSQDRGPYEQYFGPGTRLTVT.

With regard to this clonotype: A much bigger clone sits one base away, suggesting this may be a read error. V usage is TRBV6-1 and J usage is TRBJ2-7; 10 nucleotides line up with TRBD1. V shed 8 bases, J shed 5 bases, and the junction held 21 bases outside the gene matches. Germline CDR1 reads MNHNS; CDR2 reads SASEGT. The CDR3 extends over 18 amino acids. CDR3 DNA: TGTGCCAGCGGTGCCGCCGGGACAGGGGTTTCGGGTTTACACGAGCAGTACTTC. The encoded protein is CASGAAGTGVSGLHEQYF.

This clonotype has ten or more counts. CDR3: CASSLNRVTEAFF. In nucleotides, the CDR3 is TGTGCCAGCAGTTTAAATAGGGTCACTGAAGCTTTCTTT. The chain uses TRBV27 and TRBJ1-1; no reliable D call. Looked up from germline, CDR1 is MNHEY and CDR2 is SMNVEV (reference sequence). Trimming shortened V by 2 bases and J by 4 bases, and 8 bases separated the two germline ends. The CDR3 is 13 amino acids.

V gene TRBV20-1 combines with J gene TRBJ1-1; no definite D call. This CDR3 spans 14 amino acids. Trimming left V 1 base short and J 0 bases short, with 9 bases between. CDR1 is DFQATT and CDR2 is SNEGSKA in the germline V gene (reference sequence). CDR3 amino acids: CSARGGSMNTEAFF. DNA of the CDR3: TGCAGTGCTAGAGGCGGCAGTATGAACACTGAAGCTTTCTTT.

This clonotype was seen only a few times. In nucleotides, the CDR3 is TGTGCCACCAGTGAGGGACTAGCGGGAGCCAACACAGATACGCAGTATTTT. Amino acid sequence: CATSEGLAGANTDTQYF. The rearrangement joins TRBV24-1 to TRBJ2-3; 14 nucleotides agree with TRBD2. The CDR3 extends over 17 amino acids. With V trimmed by 4 bases and J by 2 bases, 4 bases remained unmatched. Germline values: CDR1 KGHDR, CDR2 SFDVKD.

This clonotype was observed a few times. This rearrangement joins TRBV12-3 or TRBV12-4 to TRBJ2-2, with D possibly TRBD2 on 5 matching bases. The length of the CDR3 is 15 residues. V lost 9 bases and J lost 4, with 18 bases in between. CDR3: CASSKGEVVTGELFF. The CDR3, as DNA: TGTGCCAGTTCAAAGGGAGAGGTAGTCACCGGGGAGCTGTTTTTT.

This clonotype was seen a few times. V usage is TRBV4-3 and J usage is TRBJ2-6, with 8 bases that match TRBD1. Germline CDR1 LGHNA, CDR2 YSLEER. The V and J ends lost 0 bases and 0 bases, in that order; junction bases with no gene match: 10. The CDR3 totals 20 residues. The DNA of the CDR3 is TGCGCCAGCAGCCAAGAGAGGTTCGAGACAGGGGTCTCTGGGGCCAACGTCCTGACTTTC. Its protein is CASSQERFETGVSGANVLTF.

This rearrangement joins TRBV10-3 to TRBJ1-1, with 8 positions matching TRBD1. The J segment lost 0 bases and the V segment lost 4 bases, leaving 4 bases of the junction unmatched. This CDR3 contains 15 residues. CDR1 is ENHRY and CDR2 is SYGVKD in the germline V gene. The CDR3 loop reads CAISGQGTMNTEAFF. The CDR3 DNA reads as TGTGCCATCAGTGGACAGGGGACTATGAACACTGAAGCTTTCTTT.

This clonotype was recorded many times. The chain recombines TRBV12-3 or TRBV12-4 with TRBJ1-5; D is unclear. V shed 5 bases and J shed 8 bases, with 10 bases lying between them. The CDR3 sequence is 12 residues long. The chain's CDR3 is CASSRLGEPQHF. The DNA for the CDR3 is TGTGCCAGCAGTAGATTGGGTGAGCCCCAGCATTTT.

This clonotype showed up many times. V and J are TRBV7-2 and TRBJ2-6, with D unresolved. Germline CDR1 and CDR2: SGHTA and FQGNSA. The CDR3 sequence is 16 residues long. The V and J ends lost 5 bases and 0 bases respectively, with 11 bases between them. The CDR3 protein is CASSPRLISGANVLTF. For the CDR3, the DNA is TGTGCCAGCAGCCCTAGACTTATCTCTGGGGCCAACGTCCTGACTTTC. Using reference TRBV7-2 and TRBJ2-6 for the parts outside the CDR3, the full variable domain is GAGVSQSPSNKVTEKGKDVELRCDPISGHTALYWYRQSLGQGLEFLIYFQGNSAPDKSGLPSDRFSAERTGGSVSTLTIQRTQQEDSAVYLCASSPRLISGANVLTFGAGSRLTVL.

This clonotype was found a few times. The chain carries TRBV20-1 and TRBJ2-2; 10 nucleotides align to TRBD2. Per germline, CDR1 DFQATT and CDR2 SNEGSKA (reference sequence). With V trimmed by 4 bases and J by 4 bases, 6 bases remained unmatched. This CDR3 is 15 amino acids long. CDR3 sequence: CSATLAGVATGELFF. CDR3 nucleotides: TGCAGTGCTACCCTAGCGGGAGTGGCCACCGGGGAGCTGTTTTTT.

This clonotype was seen only a few times. The V call is TRBV6-5, the J call TRBJ2-5; D gene ambiguous. Germline loops: CDR1 MNHEY, CDR2 SVGAGI. The CDR3 runs 14 residues. V lost 3 bases, J lost 5 bases, and 13 bases lay in between. The CDR3 is CASSYLRAGETQYF. The DNA for the CDR3 is TGTGCCAGCAGTTATTTAAGGGCCGGGGAGACCCAGTACTTC.

At least ten counts were recorded for this clonotype. This sequence joins TRBV20-1 and TRBJ2-1; no clear D. The CDR3 length is 15 residues. With 6 bases removed from V and 5 bases from J, the gap between germline ends came to 20 bases. Germline V lookup: CDR1 DFQATT, CDR2 SNEGSKA (reference sequence). CDR3 nucleotides: TGCAGTGCCCAGGACGGCTTTTCGGCCCACAATGAGCAGTTCTTC. This encodes CSAQDGFSAHNEQFF.

The table lists this clonotype with many counts. The V and J genes are TRBV28 and TRBJ1-5; the match to TRBD1 covers 7 bases. The V segment lost 9 bases and the J segment 9 bases; nucleotides outside the gene matches: 5. From germline, CDR1 is MDHEN and CDR2 SYDVKM. The CDR3 sequence is 11 residues long. Here the CDR3 reads CASEQGRPQHF. CDR3 bases: TGTGCCAGTGAACAGGGGAGGCCCCAGCATTTT.

The chain carries TRBV10-3 and TRBJ2-7; TRBD1 agrees at 10 bases. The V segment lost 1 base and the J segment 5 bases; nucleotides outside the gene matches: 5. The CDR3 is 15 residues long. The germline V gene has CDR1 ENHRY and CDR2 SYGVKD. The CDR3 nucleotides are TGTGCCATCAGTGAGTGGGGGACAGGGGTGGACGAGCAGTACTTC. This gives the protein CAISEWGTGVDEQYF.

The gene calls are TRBV4-2 and TRBJ1-2; D is unresolved. The CDR3 extends over 13 amino acids. The germline V gene has CDR1 LGHNA and CDR2 YNFKEQ. The V gene lost 2 bases and the J gene lost 9 bases, with 13 bases spanning the gap. CDR3 nucleotides: TGTGCCAGCAGCCAACTTCCGGGCCGGAGCTACACCTTC. Translated: CASSQLPGRSYTF.

J is TRBJ2-5 and V is TRBV6-2 or TRBV6-3; TRBD2 is a possible D gene (6 bases). CDR3 length: 16 amino acids. V was pared by 0 bases and J by 5 bases, with 16 bases between. Germline CDR1 reads MNHEY; CDR2 reads SVGEGT. The CDR3 reads CASSYSTRASVETQYF. The DNA of the CDR3 is TGTGCCAGCAGTTACTCGACTAGGGCGTCCGTGGAGACCCAGTACTTC.

The chain combines TRBV20-1 with TRBJ2-4, with TRBD1 matching 8 bases. This CDR3 is 15 amino acids long. V was clipped by 5 bases and J by 7 bases; unmatched bases: 13. CDR1 and CDR2 from the germline V gene are DFQATT and SNEGSKA (reference sequence). CDR3 amino acids: CSASPTGVFGNIQYF. The CDR3 nucleotides read TGCAGTGCTTCCCCGACAGGGGTGTTTGGTAACATTCAGTACTTC.

This clonotype appeared a few times. V gene TRBV6-5 combines with J gene TRBJ2-3; D perhaps matches TRBD1 (5 bases). V lost 0 bases, J lost 0 bases, and 7 bases lay in between. CDR1 and CDR2 (germline): MNHEY, SVGAGI. The CDR3 runs 15 residues. DNA for the CDR3: TGTGCCAGCAGTTACTCCTGGGGCAGCACAGATACGCAGTATTTT. Protein sequence: CASSYSWGSTDTQYF.

This clonotype was seen a few times. The chain is built from TRBV27 and TRBJ1-5; D gene unclear. Germline V gene lookup returns CDR1 MNHEY and CDR2 SMNVEV (reference sequence). Trimming took 6 bases from V and 0 from J, leaving 15 bases between them. This CDR3 region has 16 residues. CDR3 sequence (DNA): TGTGCCAGCAGCTCTAAGTTGGACTATAGCAATCAGCCCCAGCATTTT. This gives the protein CASSSKLDYSNQPQHF.

The V gene is TRBV5-1, the J gene TRBJ2-5; 7 bases map to TRBD2. The CDR3 is made up of 15 amino acids. The germline gives CDR1 SGHRS, CDR2 YFSETQ. The junction had 3 bases not matched to a gene; V was cut back by 0 bases and J by 1 base. CDR3 coding DNA: TGCGCCAGCAGCTTGGGGGACTATCCCCAAGAGACCCAGTACTTC. Translating gives CASSLGDYPQETQYF.

The rearrangement uses TRBV10-3 and TRBJ2-3; the match to TRBD1 covers 8 bases. The germline V gene has CDR1 ENHRY and CDR2 SYGVKD. V trimming: 7 bases; J trimming: 6 bases; junction bases outside the gene matches: 3. This CDR3 comprises 12 residues. CDR3 protein: CAIKQGADTQYF. The CDR3, as DNA: TGTGCCATCAAGCAGGGGGCGGATACGCAGTATTTT.